This T cell receptor beta chain is drawn from a study of cytomegalovirus exposure and HLA in healthy donors. General study findings and limits: CMV serostatus was the sole immune exposure information available. It emerged from a later analysis that several of the most significant clusters appeared to be linked to common viral pathogens.

V lost 7 bases, J lost 7 bases, and 10 bases stayed unmatched. The CDR3 runs 14 residues. CDR1 is MNHNS and CDR2 is SASEGT in the germline V gene. Vbeta (60) and Jbeta (13) primers were used in the PCR. Generated by immunoSEQ multiplex PCR, the TCRdb table keeps only in-frame clones and is missing some. The sample yields 150,000 to 170,000 clones, 74% seen once. Turning to this clone: What it recognizes is unknown.

The sequencing sample was made of PBMCs. The chain couples TRBV6-1 to TRBJ2-1, with TRBD2 identical over 7 bases. The TCR sequence derives from a man aged 30 to 39 in good health and CMV-seronegative. The CDR3 nucleotides read TGTGCCAGCACCTCCGGGGGGTCGGGAAATGAGCAGTTCTTC. Its protein is CASTSGGSGNEQFF.